These T cell receptor beta chains were read from a single sample in a study of blood T cell repertoires in COVID-19. Method: immunoSEQ multiplex PCR; TCRdb's copy keeps in-frame clones and lacks some. The table records about 91,000 clones, approximately 90% of them present only once. Sequenced material: peripheral blood. These receptors all stem from a woman at least 80 years old with active COVID-19. Each CDR3 is given with its conserved first and last residue. Each record gives: D gene, V gene, J gene, CDR3 length, clone size, CDR3 protein, CDR3 DNA. The D gene is left open where the match is weak. Not all rows give a size; the values are once, few, many and, for expanded clones, a class.

d_gene: -; v_gene: TRBV4-2; j_gene: TRBJ2-7; len: 14; abundance: few; CDR3aa: CASSPRWSSYEQYF; CDR3nt: TGTGCCAGCAGCCCCCGATGGAGCTCCTACGAGCAGTACTTC
d_gene: -; v_gene: TRBV5-1; j_gene: TRBJ1-1; len: 13; abundance: -; CDR3aa: CASSSSPGTEAFF; CDR3nt: TGCGCCAGCAGCTCTTCTCCGGGCACTGAAGCTTTCTTT
d_gene: TRBD1; v_gene: TRBV6-2/TRBV6-3; j_gene: TRBJ2-1; len: 15; abundance: -; CDR3aa: CASSKSGQDYDEQFF; CDR3nt: TGTGCCAGCAGCAAATCGGGACAGGATTACGATGAGCAGTTCTTC
d_gene: TRBD2; v_gene: TRBV19; j_gene: TRBJ2-7; len: 15; abundance: -; CDR3aa: CASSPPRTSSYEQYF; CDR3nt: TGTGCCAGTAGCCCCCCGAGGACTAGCTCCTACGAGCAGTACTTC
d_gene: -; v_gene: TRBV7-9; j_gene: TRBJ2-1; len: 14; abundance: few; CDR3aa: CASSSIHSAHEQFF; CDR3nt: TGTGCCAGCAGCTCAATCCATAGCGCGCACGAGCAGTTCTTC
d_gene: -; v_gene: TRBV7-2; j_gene: TRBJ2-3; len: 11; abundance: once; CDR3aa: CASSPLGTQYF; CDR3nt: TGTGCCAGCAGCCCTCTCGGTACGCAGTATTTT
d_gene: TRBD2; v_gene: TRBV30; j_gene: TRBJ2-1; len: 16; abundance: -; CDR3aa: CALIDERGDSGDEQFF; CDR3nt: TGTGCCCTAATCGACGAGCGGGGAGATTCCGGGGATGAGCAGTTCTTC
d_gene: TRBD1; v_gene: TRBV5-1; j_gene: TRBJ1-2; len: 15; abundance: -; CDR3aa: CASSPGQGPGYGYTF; CDR3nt: TGCGCCAGCAGCCCGGGACAGGGGCCGGGGTATGGCTACACCTTC
d_gene: TRBD1; v_gene: TRBV30; j_gene: TRBJ1-5; len: 14; abundance: once; CDR3aa: CAWSRDSSDQPQHF; CDR3nt: TGTGCCTGGAGTCGGGACAGTTCGGATCAGCCCCAGCATTTT
d_gene: -; v_gene: TRBV6-1; j_gene: TRBJ2-1; len: 16; abundance: -; CDR3aa: CASSGRRARTYNEQFF; CDR3nt: TGTGCCAGCAGTGGCCGGAGGGCCAGGACTTACAATGAGCAGTTCTTC
d_gene: -; v_gene: TRBV15; j_gene: TRBJ2-7; len: 14; abundance: -; CDR3aa: CATSMDSLTREQYF; CDR3nt: TGTGCCACCAGCATGGACAGCCTAACCCGGGAGCAGTACTTC
d_gene: TRBD2; v_gene: TRBV7-6; j_gene: TRBJ2-7; len: 16; abundance: -; CDR3aa: CASSPLPGRGEYEQYF; CDR3nt: TGTGCCAGCAGCCCCTTGCCTGGACGGGGGGAATACGAGCAGTACTTC
d_gene: -; v_gene: TRBV28; j_gene: TRBJ1-5; len: 15; abundance: -; CDR3aa: CASSFHAGGNQPQHF; CDR3nt: TGTGCCAGCAGTTTTCACGCGGGCGGCAATCAGCCCCAGCATTTT
d_gene: TRBD1; v_gene: TRBV9; j_gene: TRBJ2-1; len: 14; abundance: -; CDR3aa: CASSVGDRDNEQFF; CDR3nt: TGTGCCAGCAGCGTAGGGGACAGGGACAATGAGCAGTTCTTC
d_gene: TRBD1; v_gene: TRBV5-1; j_gene: TRBJ1-1; len: 15; abundance: -; CDR3aa: CASSSSGQGYTEAFF; CDR3nt: TGCGCCAGCAGCTCATCGGGACAGGGTTACACTGAGGCTTTCTTT
d_gene: -; v_gene: TRBV7-9; j_gene: TRBJ2-7; len: 16; abundance: -; CDR3aa: CASSLAGALSSYEQYF; CDR3nt: TGTGCCAGCAGCTTAGCAGGGGCGCTGAGCTCCTACGAGCAGTACTTC
d_gene: TRBD2; v_gene: TRBV6-4; j_gene: TRBJ2-5; len: 17; abundance: -; CDR3aa: CASSDVGTSGREVTQYF; CDR3nt: TGTGCCAGCAGTGACGTGGGGACTAGCGGGAGGGAGGTGACCCAGTACTTC
d_gene: -; v_gene: TRBV7-9; j_gene: TRBJ2-7; len: 17; abundance: -; CDR3aa: CASSLGGVADKSYEQYF; CDR3nt: TGTGCCAGCAGCTTAGGAGGGGTAGCGGACAAATCCTACGAGCAGTACTTC
d_gene: -; v_gene: TRBV4-2; j_gene: TRBJ2-7; len: 16; abundance: few; CDR3aa: CASSQDLASANYEQYF; CDR3nt: TGTGCCAGCAGCCAAGACCTGGCTAGCGCCAACTACGAGCAGTACTTC
d_gene: TRBD1; v_gene: TRBV5-6; j_gene: TRBJ2-3; len: 15; abundance: -; CDR3aa: CASSAWTGATDTQYF; CDR3nt: TGTGCCAGCAGCGCGTGGACAGGGGCTACAGATACGCAGTATTTT
d_gene: -; v_gene: TRBV6-6; j_gene: TRBJ1-6; len: 15; abundance: once; CDR3aa: CASSYPGLLNSPLHF; CDR3nt: TGTGCCAGCAGTTACCCGGGACTGCTTAATTCACCCCTCCACTTT
d_gene: -; v_gene: TRBV9; j_gene: TRBJ2-7; len: 15; abundance: few; CDR3aa: CASSVAGGLGGEQYF; CDR3nt: TGTGCCAGCAGCGTAGCGGGGGGCCTCGGCGGCGAGCAGTACTTC
d_gene: -; v_gene: TRBV1; j_gene: TRBJ2-7; len: 18; abundance: few; CDR3aa: CTSSLRAEIGFGAYEQYF; CDR3nt: TGCACCAGCAGCCTCAGGGCGGAGATTGGTTTTGGGGCCTACGAGCAGTACTTC
d_gene: TRBD2; v_gene: TRBV27; j_gene: TRBJ2-3; len: 19; abundance: -; CDR3aa: CASSLSSIRTSGRVNTQYF; CDR3nt: TGTGCCAGCAGTTTATCCTCCATCCGGACTAGCGGGAGAGTGAATACGCAGTATTTT
d_gene: -; v_gene: TRBV29-1; j_gene: TRBJ2-1; len: 11; abundance: -; CDR3aa: CSVEESRGRFF; CDR3nt: TGCAGCGTTGAAGAAAGCCGGGGAAGGTTCTTC
d_gene: -; v_gene: TRBV7-9; j_gene: TRBJ2-7; len: 12; abundance: -; CDR3aa: CASSSPGGEQYF; CDR3nt: TGTGCCAGCAGCTCGCCTGGAGGCGAGCAGTACTTC
d_gene: TRBD2; v_gene: TRBV4-3; j_gene: TRBJ2-1; len: 14; abundance: -; CDR3aa: CASSQAMTSVEQFF; CDR3nt: TGCGCCAGCAGCCAAGCGATGACTAGCGTTGAGCAGTTCTTC
d_gene: TRBD1; v_gene: TRBV6-5; j_gene: TRBJ1-5; len: 14; abundance: -; CDR3aa: CASSLQGTHGPQHF; CDR3nt: TGTGCCAGCAGCCTACAGGGGACCCACGGGCCCCAGCATTTT
d_gene: -; v_gene: TRBV18; j_gene: TRBJ1-1; len: 13; abundance: -; CDR3aa: CASSPRQPYEAFF; CDR3nt: TGTGCCAGCTCACCAAGACAGCCTTATGAAGCTTTCTTT
d_gene: -; v_gene: TRBV2; j_gene: TRBJ1-1; len: 13; abundance: -; CDR3aa: CASSPGQPLGAFF; CDR3nt: TGTGCCAGCAGTCCAGGACAGCCGCTCGGCGCTTTCTTT
d_gene: TRBD1; v_gene: TRBV3-1/TRBV3-2; j_gene: TRBJ2-2; len: 16; abundance: -; CDR3aa: CASSHDRGKVAGELFF; CDR3nt: TGTGCCAGCAGCCATGACAGGGGGAAAGTGGCCGGGGAGCTGTTTTTT
d_gene: -; v_gene: TRBV14; j_gene: TRBJ2-7; len: 11; abundance: -; CDR3aa: CASRLNYEQYF; CDR3nt: TGTGCCAGCAGACTCAACTACGAGCAGTACTTC
d_gene: -; v_gene: TRBV7-9; j_gene: TRBJ2-3; len: 13; abundance: -; CDR3aa: CASSPRGPDTQYF; CDR3nt: TGTGCCAGCAGCCCCAGGGGCCCAGATACGCAGTATTTT
d_gene: TRBD1; v_gene: TRBV19; j_gene: TRBJ2-1; len: 16; abundance: -; CDR3aa: CASSLLPGTGDNEQFF; CDR3nt: TGTGCCAGTAGTCTTCTACCCGGGACAGGAGACAATGAGCAGTTCTTC
d_gene: -; v_gene: TRBV6-4; j_gene: TRBJ2-1; len: 16; abundance: few; CDR3aa: CASSPPREFYYNEQFF; CDR3nt: TGTGCCAGCAGTCCCCCCCGGGAGTTCTATTACAATGAGCAGTTCTTC
d_gene: -; v_gene: TRBV7-2; j_gene: TRBJ2-3; len: 13; abundance: -; CDR3aa: CASSPVFSDTQYF; CDR3nt: TGTGCCAGCAGCCCCGTATTCTCAGATACGCAGTATTTT
d_gene: TRBD2; v_gene: TRBV7-9; j_gene: TRBJ2-5; len: 15; abundance: -; CDR3aa: CASSLIAGGGETQYF; CDR3nt: TGTGCCAGCAGCTTAATAGCGGGAGGTGGAGAGACCCAGTACTTC
d_gene: TRBD1; v_gene: TRBV15; j_gene: TRBJ2-1; len: 15; abundance: -; CDR3aa: CATSRDRGNYNEQFF; CDR3nt: TGTGCCACCAGCAGAGACAGGGGGAACTACAATGAGCAGTTCTTC
d_gene: -; v_gene: TRBV6-5; j_gene: TRBJ2-6; len: 14; abundance: few; CDR3aa: CASFVPSGANVLTF; CDR3nt: TGTGCCTCCTTTGTTCCCTCCGGGGCCAACGTCCTGACTTTC
d_gene: -; v_gene: TRBV6-5; j_gene: TRBJ2-1; len: 15; abundance: -; CDR3aa: CASRVSVTGNNEQFF; CDR3nt: TGTGCCAGCAGGGTCTCTGTGACGGGGAACAATGAGCAGTTCTTC
d_gene: -; v_gene: TRBV9; j_gene: TRBJ2-5; len: 12; abundance: once; CDR3aa: CASSDPGKTQYF; CDR3nt: TGTGCCAGCAGCGACCCCGGGAAGACCCAGTACTTC
d_gene: TRBD1; v_gene: TRBV28; j_gene: TRBJ1-5; len: 15; abundance: -; CDR3aa: CASSTGQGREQPQHF; CDR3nt: TGTGCCAGCAGTACCGGACAGGGAAGGGAACAGCCCCAGCATTTT
d_gene: TRBD1; v_gene: TRBV5-6; j_gene: TRBJ2-7; len: 17; abundance: -; CDR3aa: CASSPIVGQGFSYEQYF; CDR3nt: TGTGCCAGCAGCCCTATAGTCGGACAGGGGTTCTCCTACGAGCAGTACTTC
d_gene: TRBD2; v_gene: TRBV2; j_gene: TRBJ2-3; len: 15; abundance: -; CDR3aa: CASRATSGRSDTQYF; CDR3nt: TGTGCCAGCAGGGCGACTAGCGGGAGATCAGATACGCAGTATTTT
d_gene: -; v_gene: TRBV28; j_gene: TRBJ1-1; len: 12; abundance: -; CDR3aa: CASRRGFSIAFF; CDR3nt: TGTGCCAGCAGACGAGGCTTCTCGATAGCTTTCTTT